The subject of this entry is one TCR beta chain. Its antigen remains unknown. This specimen belongs to a study of cytomegalovirus exposure and HLA in healthy donors. Whole-study results and caveats: An analysis was carried out at a later point. It showed that HLA-associated TCR beta chains were more clonally expanded than equally common non-associated chains. There were a few CMV-associated chains whose specificity for CMV antigens was confirmed in vitro.

Primers included in the PCR were 60 Vbeta and 13 Jbeta primers. The method was immunoSEQ multiplex PCR; TCRdb's version includes in-frame clones alone and lacks a portion of them. The sample has under 150,000 clones, 80% to 85% seen once. This CDR3 has 15 amino acids. Germline CDR1 is MNHEY and CDR2 is SVGAGI. The V and J ends lost 2 bases and 3 bases, in that order; junction bases with no gene match: 6. Sample: PBMCs. This receptor was taken from a male donor in good health and CMV-seronegative. The rearrangement links TRBV6-5 to TRBJ2-7, with 8 positions matching TRBD1. The CDR3 sequence: CASSYIGQGNYEQYF. CDR3 DNA: TGTGCCAGCAGTTACATCGGACAGGGAAACTACGAGCAGTACTTC.